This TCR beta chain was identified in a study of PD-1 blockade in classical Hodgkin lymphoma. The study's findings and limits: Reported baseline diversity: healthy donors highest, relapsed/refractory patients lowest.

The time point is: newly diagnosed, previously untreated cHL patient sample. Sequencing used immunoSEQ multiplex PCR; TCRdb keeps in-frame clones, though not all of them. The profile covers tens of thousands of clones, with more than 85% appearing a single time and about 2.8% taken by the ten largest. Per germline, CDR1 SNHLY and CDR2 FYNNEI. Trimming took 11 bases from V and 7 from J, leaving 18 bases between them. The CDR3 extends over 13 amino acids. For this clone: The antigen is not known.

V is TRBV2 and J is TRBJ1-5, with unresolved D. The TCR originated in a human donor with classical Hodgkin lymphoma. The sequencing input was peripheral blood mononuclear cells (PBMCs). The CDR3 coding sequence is TGTGCCTCCCACCGGCAGAGCGGCCAGCCCCAGCATTTT. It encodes CASHRQSGQPQHF.